A selection of T cell receptor beta chains follows, all from one sample in a study of Ad26.COV2.S vaccination and SARS-CoV-2 variants. Assay: immunoSEQ multiplex PCR; the TCRdb copy retains only in-frame clones and omits some. The sample includes about 410,000 clones, 88% of them seen just once. Sequenced here: peripheral blood, sampled in a trial of Ad26.COV2.S vaccine versus placebo. The receptors shown here come from a person between 18 and 65 years old who received the Ad26.COV2.S COVID-19 vaccine or a placebo. Both conserved end residues are part of each CDR3. Each record gives: J gene, V gene, clone size, D gene, CDR3 protein, CDR3 DNA. A D gene is named only where the DNA matches it firmly. For some rows the clone size is stated as once, few or many, or as a class when expanded; others skip it.

j_gene: TRBJ1-5; v_gene: TRBV7-8; abundance: .; d_gene: .; CDR3aa: CASSSKSDTNQPQHF; CDR3nt: TGTGCCAGCAGCTCAAAATCGGACACGAATCAGCCCCAGCATTTT
j_gene: TRBJ1-6; v_gene: TRBV3-1/TRBV3-2; abundance: few; d_gene: TRBD1; CDR3aa: CASSQLGQGNSPLHF; CDR3nt: TGTGCCAGCAGCCAGCTCGGACAGGGTAATTCACCCCTCCACTTT
j_gene: TRBJ2-5; v_gene: TRBV11-2; abundance: .; d_gene: TRBD1; CDR3aa: CASSPTPGQQETQYF; CDR3nt: TGTGCCAGCAGCCCTACTCCGGGACAGCAAGAGACCCAGTACTTC
j_gene: TRBJ2-2; v_gene: TRBV12-3/TRBV12-4; abundance: .; d_gene: .; CDR3aa: CASTPVDTGELFF; CDR3nt: TGTGCCAGCACCCCCGTGGACACCGGGGAGCTGTTTTTT
j_gene: TRBJ1-3; v_gene: TRBV7-9; abundance: .; d_gene: .; CDR3aa: CASSRPEVSGNTIYF; CDR3nt: TGTGCCAGCAGCCGGCCGGAAGTCTCTGGAAACACCATATATTTT
j_gene: TRBJ2-3; v_gene: TRBV2; abundance: .; d_gene: .; CDR3aa: CASSLGTDSTDTQYF; CDR3nt: TGTGCCAGCAGTCTCGGGACGGATAGCACAGATACGCAGTATTTT
j_gene: TRBJ1-1; v_gene: TRBV7-9; abundance: .; d_gene: .; CDR3aa: CASSFISRYNTEAFF; CDR3nt: TGTGCCAGCAGCTTTATCTCCAGGTACAACACTGAAGCTTTCTTT
j_gene: TRBJ2-7; v_gene: TRBV21-1; abundance: .; d_gene: .; CDR3aa: CASDLSPPPGRSSYEQYF; CDR3nt: TGTGCCAGCGACTTAAGTCCACCCCCCGGCAGAAGCTCCTACGAGCAGTACTTC
j_gene: TRBJ1-5; v_gene: TRBV18; abundance: once; d_gene: TRBD1; CDR3aa: CASSRRDRGSGNQPQHF; CDR3nt: TGTGCCAGCTCCCGCCGGGACAGGGGTTCCGGCAATCAGCCCCAGCATTTT
j_gene: TRBJ2-2; v_gene: TRBV6-5; abundance: few; d_gene: .; CDR3aa: CASTPGVSNTGELFF; CDR3nt: TGTGCCAGCACCCCCGGGGTATCGAACACCGGGGAGCTGTTTTTT
j_gene: TRBJ2-3; v_gene: TRBV5-1; abundance: .; d_gene: TRBD1; CDR3aa: CASTGRRTGEGDTQYF; CDR3nt: TGCGCCAGCACCGGACGACGGACAGGGGAGGGAGATACGCAGTATTTT
j_gene: TRBJ2-1; v_gene: TRBV18; abundance: .; d_gene: .; CDR3aa: CASSPVELDNEQFF; CDR3nt: TGTGCCAGCTCACCGGTAGAGTTGGACAATGAGCAGTTCTTC
j_gene: TRBJ1-2; v_gene: TRBV28; abundance: .; d_gene: TRBD1; CDR3aa: CASSFPGTGGYGYTF; CDR3nt: TGTGCCAGCAGTTTTCCGGGGACAGGGGGTTATGGCTACACCTTC
j_gene: TRBJ2-5; v_gene: TRBV15; abundance: .; d_gene: .; CDR3aa: CATSRDEAGQAQYF; CDR3nt: TGTGCCACCAGCAGAGATGAGGCCGGGCAAGCCCAGTACTTC
j_gene: TRBJ2-7; v_gene: TRBV27; abundance: .; d_gene: TRBD2; CDR3aa: CASSLTSGAYEQYF; CDR3nt: TGTGCCAGCAGCCTCACTAGCGGGGCCTACGAGCAGTACTTC
j_gene: TRBJ2-6; v_gene: TRBV4-1; abundance: .; d_gene: .; CDR3aa: CASSQVSGANVLTF; CDR3nt: TGCGCCAGCAGCCAAGTGTCTGGGGCCAACGTCCTGACTTTC
j_gene: TRBJ1-1; v_gene: TRBV10-1; abundance: .; d_gene: .; CDR3aa: CASSESTRGTEAFF; CDR3nt: TGCGCCAGCAGTGAGTCGACTCGGGGCACTGAAGCTTTCTTT
j_gene: TRBJ1-1; v_gene: TRBV2; abundance: .; d_gene: TRBD1; CDR3aa: CASRDRVVAEAFF; CDR3nt: TGTGCCAGCAGAGACAGGGTAGTCGCTGAAGCTTTCTTT
j_gene: TRBJ1-5; v_gene: TRBV6-5; abundance: .; d_gene: TRBD1; CDR3aa: CASSTGTGVNQPQHF; CDR3nt: TGTGCCAGCAGTACCGGGACAGGGGTCAATCAGCCCCAGCATTTT
j_gene: TRBJ2-2; v_gene: TRBV7-5; abundance: .; d_gene: .; CDR3aa: CVTLFLGYQGGELFF; CDR3nt: TGTGTCACACTCTTCCTAGGTTATCAGGGCGGGGAGCTGTTTTTT
j_gene: TRBJ2-5; v_gene: TRBV18; abundance: .; d_gene: TRBD1; CDR3aa: CASSPGLRTGGMETQYF; CDR3nt: TGTGCCAGCTCACCAGGGCTCCGGACAGGGGGCATGGAGACCCAGTACTTC
j_gene: TRBJ1-2; v_gene: TRBV27; abundance: few; d_gene: TRBD1; CDR3aa: CASSYTGGSYGYTF; CDR3nt: TGTGCCAGCAGTTATACAGGGGGCAGCTATGGCTACACCTTC
j_gene: TRBJ1-4; v_gene: TRBV4-1; abundance: .; d_gene: .; CDR3aa: CASSLGPGPEKLFF; CDR3nt: TGCGCCAGCAGCCTAGGGCCAGGGCCTGAAAAACTGTTTTTT
j_gene: TRBJ2-7; v_gene: TRBV7-8; abundance: .; d_gene: .; CDR3aa: CASSVGPDEQYF; CDR3nt: TGTGCCAGCAGCGTTGGACCCGACGAGCAGTACTTC
j_gene: TRBJ2-5; v_gene: TRBV4-2; abundance: .; d_gene: .; CDR3aa: CASSQDLAGRGLAATQYF; CDR3nt: TGTGCCAGCAGCCAAGATCTGGCAGGGAGGGGGCTAGCGGCGACCCAGTACTTC
j_gene: TRBJ1-1; v_gene: TRBV7-2; abundance: .; d_gene: .; CDR3aa: CASSLGGYHEAFF; CDR3nt: TGTGCCAGCAGCTTAGGAGGGTATCATGAAGCTTTCTTT
j_gene: TRBJ1-3; v_gene: TRBV15; abundance: few; d_gene: .; CDR3aa: CATSRGGLSGNTIYF; CDR3nt: TGTGCCACCAGCAGAGGCGGGTTATCTGGAAACACCATATATTTT
j_gene: TRBJ1-2; v_gene: TRBV3-1/TRBV3-2; abundance: .; d_gene: TRBD1; CDR3aa: CASSLTGSAGYTF; CDR3nt: TGTGCCAGCAGCCTGACAGGGTCGGCTGGCTACACCTTC
j_gene: TRBJ1-1; v_gene: TRBV20-1; abundance: .; d_gene: .; CDR3aa: CSAELGEAFF; CDR3nt: TGCAGTGCGGAGTTGGGAGAAGCTTTCTTT
j_gene: TRBJ2-3; v_gene: TRBV6-5; abundance: .; d_gene: TRBD1; CDR3aa: CASSPGTADTQYF; CDR3nt: TGTGCCAGCAGCCCGGGGACAGCAGATACGCAGTATTTT
j_gene: TRBJ2-5; v_gene: TRBV9; abundance: .; d_gene: TRBD2; CDR3aa: CASSVASGGAETQYF; CDR3nt: TGTGCCAGCAGCGTAGCTAGCGGGGGGGCAGAGACCCAGTACTTC
j_gene: TRBJ2-1; v_gene: TRBV19; abundance: .; d_gene: TRBD2; CDR3aa: CASTPTSGGAYFYNEQFF; CDR3nt: TGTGCCAGTACCCCTACTAGCGGGGGGGCCTATTTCTACAATGAGCAGTTCTTC
j_gene: TRBJ1-1; v_gene: TRBV15; abundance: .; d_gene: .; CDR3aa: CATSLKAMNTEAFF; CDR3nt: TGTGCCACCAGCCTCAAGGCGATGAACACTGAAGCTTTCTTT
j_gene: TRBJ2-4; v_gene: TRBV18; abundance: once; d_gene: .; CDR3aa: CASSPRDGQNIQYF; CDR3nt: TGTGCCAGCTCACCACGCGACGGCCAAAACATTCAGTACTTC
j_gene: TRBJ1-4; v_gene: TRBV4-3; abundance: once; d_gene: .; CDR3aa: CASSQDLGRTNEKLFF; CDR3nt: TGCGCCAGCAGCCAAGATCTGGGGAGAACTAATGAAAAACTGTTTTTT
j_gene: TRBJ1-4; v_gene: TRBV5-1; abundance: .; d_gene: TRBD1; CDR3aa: CASSPGQGATNEKLFF; CDR3nt: TGCGCCAGCAGCCCCGGACAGGGCGCAACTAATGAAAAACTGTTTTTT
j_gene: TRBJ2-7; v_gene: TRBV5-4; abundance: .; d_gene: .; CDR3aa: CASSLGRGSSYEQYF; CDR3nt: TGTGCCAGCAGCTTGGGTCGGGGAAGCTCCTACGAGCAGTACTTC
j_gene: TRBJ1-1; v_gene: TRBV5-6; abundance: .; d_gene: .; CDR3aa: CASSLGSYTEAFF; CDR3nt: TGTGCCAGCAGCTTGGGAAGTTACACTGAAGCTTTCTTT
j_gene: TRBJ1-4; v_gene: TRBV29-1; abundance: once; d_gene: TRBD1; CDR3aa: CSAGTGAYEKLFF; CDR3nt: TGCAGCGCCGGGACAGGGGCATATGAAAAACTGTTTTTT
j_gene: TRBJ1-2; v_gene: TRBV15; abundance: many; d_gene: .; CDR3aa: CATSSSHRERKDGYTF; CDR3nt: TGTGCCACCAGCAGTTCTCACAGGGAAAGGAAGGATGGCTACACCTTC
j_gene: TRBJ1-5; v_gene: TRBV10-1; abundance: once; d_gene: .; CDR3aa: CASSDGNQPQHF; CDR3nt: TGCGCCAGCAGTGATGGCAATCAGCCCCAGCATTTT
j_gene: TRBJ1-5; v_gene: TRBV19; abundance: .; d_gene: .; CDR3aa: CASTGNTQPQHF; CDR3nt: TGTGCCAGCACAGGGAATACTCAGCCCCAGCATTTT
j_gene: TRBJ1-1; v_gene: TRBV5-1; abundance: once; d_gene: TRBD1; CDR3aa: CASSLVTGPTEAFF; CDR3nt: TGCGCCAGCAGCTTGGTGACAGGGCCCACTGAAGCTTTCTTT
j_gene: TRBJ2-5; v_gene: TRBV5-1; abundance: .; d_gene: .; CDR3aa: CASSLGRLETQYF; CDR3nt: TGCGCCAGCAGCTTGGGCAGGTTGGAGACCCAGTACTTC